This entry lists 24 T cell receptor beta chains sequenced from one sample in a study of T cells after yellow fever vaccination. TCRdb called the 5' RACE reads again in MiXCR, with one record for every CDR3 protein. Among 350,000 to 450,000 distinct CDR3 sequences listed, around a sixth were seen once. Sequenced material: PBMCs, taken before the yellow fever booster vaccination. These receptors were taken from a young man who received the YFV17D yellow fever vaccine.

The chain is built from TRBV7-6 and TRBJ2-3, with 12 bases lining up with TRBD2. The CDR3 has 18 residues. Germline V gene sequence: CDR1 SGHVS, CDR2 FNYEAQ. Trimming took 5 bases from V and 0 from J; bases not matched to a gene: 9. CDR3 nucleotides: TGTGCCAGCAGCCTGTGGACTAGCGGGGCAATTAGCACAGATACGCAGTATTTT. Protein: CASSLWTSGAISTDTQYF.

Many counts were recorded for this clonotype. The rearrangement joins TRBV28 to TRBJ2-7; the D is unclear. Germline loops: CDR1 MDHEN, CDR2 SYDVKM. The CDR3 is 11 amino acids. Between the trimmed V and J ends, which lost 4 bases and 3 bases, there was a span of 4 bases. In nucleotides, the CDR3 is TGTGCCAGCAGTTCTCTCTACGAGCAGTACGTC. The encoded protein is CASSSLYEQYV.

The chain has TRBV7-2 and TRBJ1-4; D is uncertain. V shed 1 base and J shed 6 bases, with 6 bases lying between them. The germline CDR1 and CDR2 sequences are SGHTA and FQGNSA. CDR3 length: 13 amino acids. The CDR3 DNA reads as TGTGCCAGCAGCTTAGTCGGGGATGAAAAACTGTTTTTT. Amino acids: CASSLVGDEKLFF.

This clonotype was seen at least ten times. The chain uses TRBV5-6 and TRBJ2-2; 7 bases are shared with TRBD1. Germline V lookup: CDR1 SGHDT, CDR2 YYEEEE. The CDR3 spans 15 residues. The J segment lost 6 bases and the V segment lost 1 base, leaving 6 bases of the junction unmatched. The CDR3: CASSLPRGIPGELFF. CDR3 nucleotides: TGTGCCAGCAGCTTGCCCAGGGGGATCCCCGGGGAGCTGTTTTTT.

This clonotype has ten or more counts. CDR3: CASSFGANQPQHF. CDR3 sequence (DNA): TGTGCCAGCAGCTTTGGGGCAAATCAGCCCCAGCATTTT. The chain is built from TRBV7-2 and TRBJ1-5; TRBD1 is a possible D gene (5 bases). Germline-derived CDR1 and CDR2 are SGHTA and FQGNSA. V lost 3 bases to trimming and J lost 4 bases, with 7 bases between them. This CDR3 region has 13 residues.

This clonotype was counted only a few times. The chain joins TRBV7-9 to TRBJ2-3, with D tentatively TRBD2 (6 bases). This CDR3 region has 15 residues. Germline lookup yields CDR1 SEHNR and CDR2 FQNEAQ (reference sequence). V lost 6 bases and J lost 4, with 17 bases in between. The CDR3 DNA follows: TGTGCCAGCAGGCCGGGGGTCATCGTGGCAGATACGCAGTATTTT. Protein: CASRPGVIVADTQYF.

The table lists this clonotype with many counts. This chain uses TRBV10-2 with TRBJ1-4, with TRBD1 matching 7 bases. The germline CDR1 and CDR2 sequences are WSHSY and SAAADI. The CDR3 runs to 13 residues. V lost 6 bases and J lost 7; bases outside the gene matches: 5. CDR3 DNA sequence: TGCGCCAGCAGCCGGGGACAGAGTGAAAAACTGTTTTTT. Translation gives CASSRGQSEKLFF.

The chain couples TRBV20-1 to TRBJ2-7; tentatively, D is TRBD2 (6 bases). This CDR3 comprises 13 residues. The germline gives CDR1 DFQATT, CDR2 SNEGSKA (reference sequence). Trimming took off 3 bases at V and 2 bases at J, with 11 bases between the two ends. The CDR3 region is CSARGTATYEQYF. The DNA for the CDR3 is TGCAGTGCTAGGGGGACTGCGACCTACGAGCAGTACTTC.

In this sample, this clonotype turned up a few times. The gene calls are TRBV15 and TRBJ2-2; D is perhaps TRBD1 (6 bases). The ends were cut back, 5 bases at V and 0 bases at J, with 10 bases in the middle. This CDR3 contains 15 residues. Germline CDR1 and CDR2: LNHNV and YYDKDF (reference sequence). CDR3 nucleotides: TGTGCCACCAGCGAAACAGGGTCGAACACCGGGGAGCTGTTTTTT. The encoded protein is CATSETGSNTGELFF.

The chain uses TRBV5-1 and TRBJ2-1, with TRBD2 as a possible D gene (5 bases). V lost 4 bases to trimming and J lost 8 bases, with 16 bases between them. CDR3 length equals 14 residues. CDR1 and CDR2 (germline): SGHRS, YFSETQ. The CDR3 spells CASSEGLRGDEQFF. The CDR3 DNA sequence: TGCGCCAGCAGCGAAGGACTGCGCGGAGATGAGCAGTTCTTC.

This clonotype has more than one count but fewer than ten. This sequence joins TRBV5-1 and TRBJ2-5; D tentatively reads TRBD1 or TRBD2 (5 bases each). The CDR3 sequence is 14 residues long. Trimming left V 4 bases short and J 0 bases short, with 10 bases between. The germline CDR1 and CDR2 sequences are SGHRS and YFSETQ. The CDR3, as DNA: TGCGCCAGCAGCCATCCGGGACACCAAGAGACCCAGTACTTC. Protein product: CASSHPGHQETQYF. Variable domain in full (rest from reference TRBV5-1 and TRBJ2-5): KAGVTQTPRYLIKTRGQQVTLSCSPISGHRSVSWYQQTPGQGLQFLFEYFSETQRNKGNFPGRFSGRQFSNSRSEMNVSTLELGDSALYLCASSHPGHQETQYFGPGTRLLVL.

The rearrangement links TRBV9 to TRBJ1-1, with 9 bases identical to TRBD1. This CDR3 has 15 residues. Looked up from germline, CDR1 is SGDLS and CDR2 is YYNGEE. V dropped 0 bases and J dropped 4; count of bases not matched to a gene: 4. CDR3 in amino acids: CASSVVGQGPTEAFF. CDR3 nucleotide sequence: TGTGCCAGCAGCGTAGTGGGACAGGGCCCCACTGAAGCTTTCTTT.

The V and J genes are TRBV4-1 and TRBJ2-3; D is perhaps TRBD2 (6 bases). Per the germline V gene, CDR1 is MGHRA and CDR2 is YSYEKL. Trimming pared 2 bases from V and 6 bases from J, leaving 15 bases between. The CDR3 sequence is 15 residues long. CDR3 in DNA: TGCGCCAGCAGCCAATTCCCCGGGAGATCGGATACGCAGTATTTT. This sequence encodes CASSQFPGRSDTQYF.

This clonotype was picked up a small number of times. The chain employs TRBV7-2 and TRBJ2-3, with a tentative D call TRBD2 (6 bases). CDR3 size: 13 residues. The germline gives CDR1 SGHTA, CDR2 FQGNSA. Trimming took off 5 bases at V and 6 bases at J, with 12 bases between the two ends. CDR3 bases: TGTGCCAGCAGCGGGGGGTCGGGCGATACGCAGTATTTT. Its translation is CASSGGSGDTQYF.

This rearrangement joins TRBV6-6 to TRBJ2-7; D tentatively reads TRBD1 or TRBD2 (5 bases each). Germline lookup yields CDR1 MNHNY and CDR2 SVGAGI (reference sequence). The CDR3 is made up of 14 amino acids. V lost 9 bases to trimming and J lost 1 base, with 16 bases between them. The CDR3 DNA follows: TGTGCCAGTCGTAGGGACGTAGCATCCTACGAGCAGTACGTC. It translates to CASRRDVASYEQYV.

This clonotype was seen a handful of times. The chain uses TRBV5-1 and TRBJ1-1; possible D gene TRBD1, 5 bases. Germline V gene data show CDR1 as SGHRS and CDR2 as YFSETQ. CDR3 length: 16 amino acids. Between the trimmed V and J ends, which lost 4 bases and 0 bases, there was a span of 16 bases. CDR3: CASSGGLDHMNTEAFF. The CDR3 region has the DNA TGCGCCAGCAGCGGGGGACTCGACCACATGAACACTGAAGCTTTCTTT.

This clonotype turned up a few times. CDR3 sequence (DNA): TGCGCCAGCAGCGAGCAGGGGGCAGAGACCCAGTACTTC. Its protein product is CASSEQGAETQYF. The J gene is TRBJ2-5, the V gene TRBV5-1, with 8 positions matching TRBD1. CDR3 size: 13 residues. The V gene's germline CDR1 is SGHRS and CDR2 YFSETQ. V shed 4 bases, J shed 4 bases, and the junction held 3 bases outside the gene matches.

The chain carries TRBV27 and TRBJ2-2, with D perhaps given as TRBD1 or TRBD2 (6 bases each). The V end lost 0 bases, the J end lost 1 base, and 15 bases lay between the germline ends. The CDR3 runs 18 residues. Germline V gene lookup returns CDR1 MNHEY and CDR2 SMNVEV (reference sequence). The CDR3 here is CASSLSLGGLLNTGELFF. CDR3 in DNA: TGTGCCAGCAGTTTATCCCTGGGGGGCCTCTTGAACACCGGGGAGCTGTTTTTT.

This clonotype was seen more than once but under ten times. The genes are TRBV20-1 and TRBJ1-2; D call uncertain. This CDR3 comprises 9 residues. CDR1 and CDR2 from the germline V gene are DFQATT and SNEGSKA (reference sequence). The V end lost 6 bases, the J end lost 7 bases, and 6 bases lay between the germline ends. The DNA of the CDR3 is TGCAGTGCCACACTTGGCTACACCTTC. Translation: CSATLGYTF.

The CDR3 protein is CASSYSGSRDGDMSSTDTQYF. The CDR3 DNA is TGTGCCAGCAGTTACTCTGGGAGTCGGGACGGAGATATGTCTAGCACAGATACGCAGTATTTT. This chain joins TRBV6-5 and TRBJ2-3, with D possibly called TRBD1 or TRBD2 (5 bases each). CDR1 is MNHEY, CDR2 SVGAGI, per germline. Trimming pared 0 bases from V and 0 bases from J, leaving 25 bases between. The CDR3 has 21 amino acids.

Comment on this clonotype: An end of the junction differs from the germline gene, which may be a read error. The V gene is TRBV7-9, the J gene TRBJ2-3; TRBD2 aligns across 13 bases. CDR1 SEHNR and CDR2 FQNEAQ come from the germline V gene (reference sequence). This CDR3 is 16 amino acids long. CDR3 region: CASSSGLAGSTDTQYF. The CDR3 nucleotides read TGCGCCAGCAGTTCGGGACTAGCGGGGAGCACAGATACGCAGTATTTT.

This clonotype appeared many times. The chain has TRBV4-2 and TRBJ2-1; D ambiguous. The CDR3 is made up of 15 amino acids. V was cut by 0 bases and J by 0 bases, with 6 bases left in between. Looked up from germline, CDR1 is LGHNA and CDR2 is YNFKEQ. The CDR3 loop reads CASSQEGYSYNEQFF. The CDR3, as DNA: TGTGCCAGCAGCCAAGAAGGCTACTCCTACAATGAGCAGTTCTTC.

This sequence joins TRBV7-2 and TRBJ2-7; 7 bases agree with TRBD2. V shed 3 bases, J shed 5 bases, and the junction held 7 bases outside the gene matches. Per germline, CDR1 SGHTA and CDR2 FQGNSA. The CDR3 consists of 14 residues. CDR3 region: CASSFGRGYHEQYF. The CDR3 region has the DNA TGTGCCAGCAGCTTCGGGCGGGGGTACCACGAGCAGTACTTC.

This clonotype has ten or more counts. The chain combines TRBV6-4 with TRBJ2-1; tentatively, D is TRBD2 (6 bases). This CDR3 spans 15 amino acids. Per the germline V gene, CDR1 is MRHNA and CDR2 is SNTAGT. V was cut by 5 bases and J by 0 bases, with 11 bases left in between. The CDR3 DNA reads TGTGCCAGCAGTCCCTCCGGGGGCTCCTACAATGAGCAGTTCTTC. The encoded protein is CASSPSGGSYNEQFF.